This entry describes one T cell receptor beta chain. Generated by immunoSEQ multiplex PCR, the TCRdb table keeps only in-frame clones and is missing some. The sample carries tens of thousands of clones, roughly 93% recorded once. The data stem from a study of OX40 agonist ivuxolimab in advanced cancers. CDR1 is MNHEY, CDR2 SMNVEV, per germline (reference sequence). This CDR3 has 13 residues. V was clipped by 6 bases and J by 7 bases, with 15 bases between them. The material sequenced was CD4+ or CD8+ T cells sorted from blood, taken in a trial of the OX40 agonist ivuxolimab. This TCR derives from an adult with an advanced solid tumor such as melanoma, head and neck, liver or kidney cancer. The chain couples TRBV27 to TRBJ2-5, with D possibly called TRBD1 or TRBD2 (5 bases each). In DNA form, the CDR3 reads TGTGCCAGCAGGCAAGACAGCGGCCGGACCCAGTACTTC. Encoded protein: CASRQDSGRTQYF.